This entry features one TCR beta chain sequence. What this receptor recognizes is not known. No clone much larger than this one lies a single base away; base qualities are absent. The library was produced with RACE. Sequencing used a NextSeq 500. During library preparation, unique molecular identifiers were attached to individual cDNA molecules so that TCRs could be counted in a quantitative, reproducible way. The source study handled its data this way. A median of approximately 100,000 TCRs per sample was observed, with a range of about 23,224 to 700,000. The Decombinator software suite was used to annotate V, J and CDR3 in the TCR reads. Every sample was subsampled to the same number of TCRs (28,000) for the PS versus PT1 abundance plots. Expanded TCRs were defined as absent before sensitization and observed at least eight times at the 2-week time point. The public sequencing data were trimmed at Q25 with fastp and processed into clonotypes with MiXCR by TCRdb, which kept only in-frame beta chains. One record per CDR3 amino acid sequence lists the most common genes and DNA. These V and J calls are TCRdb output, not the study's own analysis. Across this sample there are 100,000 to 150,000 distinct CDR3 sequences, with 9% to 10% seen only once. In total, the top ten clones hold about 1.8% of the sample.

Explained via the paper, the time point label denotes: healthy volunteer bleed at 2 weeks. Unfractionated whole blood was collected in Tempus Blood RNA tubes, and total RNA was extracted from that blood. Five healthy volunteers served as TCR sequencing controls and were bled at day 0, 2 weeks and 6 weeks. This sample was included in a study of human T cells and chemical hapten exposure (dated by TCRdb to the early 2020s). Looking at the study overall: Libraries were pooled for sequencing, and variation in per-sample TCR yields was attributed mainly to small differences in library volumes within the pool. In alopecia patients, the study followed how the peripheral blood TCR repertoire changed in vivo over primary and secondary sensitization to diphenylcyclopropenone (DPC), a hapten. Each blood RNA sample was used to sequence both TCR alpha and TCR beta chains.

What the study reported, not specific to this receptor: Repeated subsampling changed both the strength of the expansion versus patch-test correlation and the threshold at which the correlation became significant. No change with DPC sensitization was found in the number of TCRs above 1 in 1000 frequency, and no evidence of global repertoire structure alterations was found.

Inclusive of the bounding cysteine and phenylalanine, the CDR3 is 11 residues long. This entry keeps only the CDR3 DNA: 33 bases, framed from base 1. CDR1 and CDR2 were assigned from the germline V gene as SGHTA and FQGNSA. Deletion took 5 bases off V and 11 bases off J, with a span of 13 bases between the germline ends. What was sequenced was whole blood. This TCR was recovered from a male donor in good health. Some clones in this sample may be carry-over from other donors' samples. The chain is assembled from TRBV7-2 and TRBJ2-7; the D region possibly corresponds to TRBD2 (6 bases align). This receptor has the CDR3 CASSVGGEEYF. DNA sequence: TGTGCCAGCAGCGTCGGTGGGGAGGAGTACTTC.